These 21 T cell receptor beta chains share one sample of origin, sequenced in a study of blood T cell repertoires in COVID-19. Profiled with immunoSEQ multiplex PCR; TCRdb holds only in-frame clones, not every one. The data show about 50,000 clones, with 89% seen just once and about 27% held by the top ten. Sample: peripheral blood. The receptors were gathered from a woman aged 80 or over with acute or convalescent COVID-19.

V is TRBV18 and J is TRBJ2-3, with 15 bases identical to TRBD2. V lost 2 bases and J lost 1; bases outside the gene matches: 4. The CDR3 sequence is 18 residues long. CDR1 is KGHSH, CDR2 LQKENI, per germline. The CDR3 loop reads CASSPTGTSGGRTDTQYF. The CDR3 region has the DNA TGTGCCAGCTCACCAACCGGGACTAGCGGGGGGCGCACAGATACGCAGTATTTT.

The chain links TRBV18 to TRBJ1-5, with 8 bases lining up with TRBD1. Trimming cost V 2 bases and J 4 bases; bases outside gene matches: 7. CDR3 length equals 16 residues. In germline, CDR1 is KGHSH, CDR2 LQKENI. The chain's CDR3 is CASSPNAQGDNQPQHF. Here the CDR3 DNA reads TGTGCCAGCTCACCAAACGCACAGGGGGATAATCAGCCCCAGCATTTT. The complete variable domain, with remaining parts taken from reference TRBV18 and TRBJ1-5, reads NAGVMQNPRHLVRRRGQEARLRCSPMKGHSHVYWYRQLPEEGLKFMVYLQKENIIDESGMPKERFSAEFPKEGPSILRIQQVVRGDSAAYFCASSPNAQGDNQPQHFGDGTRLSIL.

The rearrangement links TRBV3-1 (or the pseudogene TRBV3-2) to TRBJ1-6, with a tentative D call TRBD1 (6 bases). This CDR3 contains 15 residues. Germline V lookup: CDR1 LGHDT, CDR2 YNNKEL (reference sequence). Trimming took off 0 bases at V and 8 bases at J, with 11 bases between the two ends. The CDR3 region has the DNA TGTGCCAGCAGCCAAGACAGGGGAAGGGATTCACCCCTCCACTTT. It specifies CASSQDRGRDSPLHF.

The rearrangement uses TRBV7-8 and TRBJ1-3; no definite D call. This CDR3 has 14 residues. From germline, CDR1 is SGHVS and CDR2 FQNEAQ. Trimming stripped 0 bases from V and 3 bases from J, with 6 bases between. The CDR3 loop is CASSLAGFGNTIYF. The CDR3 coding sequence is TGTGCCAGCAGCTTAGCCGGGTTTGGAAACACCATATATTTT.

The chain uses TRBV6-6 and TRBJ2-5; D possibly corresponds to TRBD1 (5 bases). Germline CDR1 MNHNY, CDR2 SVGAGI (reference sequence). With 2 bases removed from V and 4 bases from J, the gap between germline ends came to 8 bases. This CDR3 comprises 13 residues. In DNA, the CDR3 is TGTGCCAGCAGTTACGGGCAGGGAGAGACCCAGTACTTC. Translated, it gives CASSYGQGETQYF.

The V call is TRBV7-8, the J call TRBJ2-3; D is possibly TRBD2 (7 bases). The V end was cut by 3 bases, the J end by 9 bases, with 16 bases between. The CDR3 is 14 residues long. Germline CDR1 reads SGHVS; CDR2 reads FQNEAQ. The DNA for the CDR3 is TGTGCCAGCAGCTTGGGGGGGACACCCGACACGCAGTATTTT. It is translated as CASSLGGTPDTQYF. The entire variable domain, with the rest obtained from reference TRBV7-8 and TRBJ2-3, is as follows: GAGVSQSPRYKVAKRGQDVALRCDPISGHVSLFWYQQALGQGPEFLTYFQNEAQLDKSGLPSDRFFAERPEGSVSTLKIQRTQQEDSAVYLCASSLGGTPDTQYFGPGTRLTVL.

This chain links TRBV23-1 with TRBJ2-1; perhaps TRBD1 as D (6 bases). TRBV23-1 is classed as an ORF, of uncertain function. CDR3 length equals 17 residues. Between the trimmed V and J ends, which lost 6 bases and 2 bases, there was a span of 20 bases. The CDR3 DNA sequence: TGCGCCAGCAGGCTGCAGGGGACGTACTGCACCTACAATGAGCAGTTCTTC. This translates into CASRLQGTYCTYNEQFF.

This chain links TRBV7-8 with TRBJ2-3; D ambiguous. Trimming stripped 2 bases from V and 4 bases from J, with 4 bases between. The CDR3 has 12 residues. Germline CDR1 and CDR2: SGHVS and FQNEAQ. As DNA, the CDR3 is TGTGCCAGCAGCTTATCGTCAGATACGCAGTATTTT. Translating it yields CASSLSSDTQYF.

The chain uses TRBV28 and TRBJ1-2; the D gene is possibly TRBD1 (6 bases). The CDR3 totals 15 residues. The V gene's germline CDR1 is MDHEN and CDR2 SYDVKM. V gave up 6 bases and J gave up 4 bases, with 18 bases separating them. CDR3 residues: CASSQDQGHIYGYTF. For the CDR3, the DNA is TGTGCCAGCAGCCAGGATCAGGGGCATATCTATGGCTACACCTTC.

This rearrangement joins TRBV19 to TRBJ1-1; D perhaps matches TRBD1 (6 bases). V gave up 5 bases and J gave up 3 bases, with 10 bases separating them. Germline V lookup: CDR1 LNHDA, CDR2 SQIVND (reference sequence). There are 13 residues in the CDR3. The CDR3 reads CASSFPGDTEAFF. For the CDR3, the DNA is TGTGCCAGTAGTTTCCCAGGGGACACTGAAGCTTTCTTT.

The chain joins TRBV4-1 to TRBJ1-3; D gene unclear. CDR1 and CDR2 (germline): MGHRA, YSYEKL. This CDR3 has 16 residues. V shed 4 bases and J shed 0 bases, with 13 bases lying between them. The CDR3 region has the DNA TGCGCCAGCAGCCGAAACACAGTTGCCTCTGGAAACACCATATATTTT. Amino acid sequence: CASSRNTVASGNTIYF.

The J gene is TRBJ1-1, the V gene TRBV30; 7 bases agree with TRBD1. This CDR3 region has 14 residues. Trimming removed 2 bases from V and 4 bases from J; junction bases left unmatched: 7. CDR1 and CDR2 from the germline V gene are GTSNPN and SVGIG (reference sequence). CDR3 in DNA: TGTGCCTGGAGTATTAGACAGGGAAGCACTGAAGCTTTCTTT. Amino acid sequence: CAWSIRQGSTEAFF.

The chain joins TRBV7-8 to TRBJ1-6, with TRBD1 identical over 7 bases. Trimming cost V 5 bases and J 2 bases; bases outside gene matches: 3. This CDR3 comprises 15 residues. The germline V gene has CDR1 SGHVS and CDR2 FQNEAQ. Here the CDR3 DNA reads TGTGCCAGCAGCCCGCAGGGGGCCTATAATTCACCCCTCCACTTT. It encodes CASSPQGAYNSPLHF.

This clone was counted a few times. This chain uses TRBV18 with TRBJ2-2; TRBD1 aligns across 7 bases. The CDR3 has 14 amino acids. Germline CDR1 is KGHSH and CDR2 is LQKENI. The V segment lost 3 bases and the J segment 4 bases; nucleotides outside the gene matches: 2. The CDR3 DNA is TGTGCCAGCTCACCTACAGGGGTCACCGGGGAGCTGTTTTTT. This sequence encodes CASSPTGVTGELFF.

This clone has just one count. The rearrangement links TRBV27 to TRBJ2-1, with 11 bases identical to TRBD2. With 2 bases clipped from V and 4 bases from J, the junction kept 1 base outside the gene matches. Germline V gene data show CDR1 as MNHEY and CDR2 as SMNVEV (reference sequence). The CDR3 is 15 residues long. The CDR3 region has the DNA TGTGCCAGCAGTTTACGACTAGCGGGGTACAATGAGCAGTTCTTC. Its protein product is CASSLRLAGYNEQFF.

V gene TRBV3-1 (or the pseudogene TRBV3-2) combines with J gene TRBJ2-7, with D hard to call. The V and J ends lost 0 bases and 6 bases respectively, with 9 bases between them. Germline CDR1 LGHDT, CDR2 YNNKEL (reference sequence). The CDR3 is made up of 13 amino acids. CDR3 sequence reads: CASSQDSPGEQYF. CDR3 DNA: TGTGCCAGCAGCCAAGATTCCCCGGGCGAGCAGTACTTC.

This chain connects TRBV18 to TRBJ2-7; perhaps TRBD1 as D (5 bases). CDR1 is KGHSH and CDR2 is LQKENI in the germline V gene. The CDR3 has 15 residues. V was clipped by 1 base and J by 0 bases, with 10 bases between them. This chain's CDR3 is CASSPRGESSYEQYF. The CDR3 DNA follows: TGTGCCAGCTCACCACGGGGCGAGAGCTCCTACGAGCAGTACTTC. Filled out from reference TRBV18 and TRBJ2-7, the complete variable domain reads NAGVMQNPRHLVRRRGQEARLRCSPMKGHSHVYWYRQLPEEGLKFMVYLQKENIIDESGMPKERFSAEFPKEGPSILRIQQVVRGDSAAYFCASSPRGESSYEQYFGPGTRLTVT.

The chain uses TRBV5-1 and TRBJ1-4, with D maybe TRBD1 (5 bases). V was trimmed by 0 bases and J by 0 bases, leaving 9 bases between them. The CDR3 totals 16 residues. Germline V gene sequence: CDR1 SGHRS, CDR2 YFSETQ. CDR3 sequence (DNA): TGCGCCAGCAGCTTGGGGGTGACAGCAACTAATGAAAAACTGTTTTTT. This translates into CASSLGVTATNEKLFF.

The V gene is TRBV5-1, the J gene TRBJ1-1; 9 bases agree with TRBD1. The CDR3 is 18 amino acids. CDR1 and CDR2 from the germline V gene are SGHRS and YFSETQ. The V and J ends lost 2 bases and 0 bases, in that order; junction bases with no gene match: 11. This CDR3 is CASSLVPGQGSLNTEAFF. The CDR3 nucleotides are TGCGCCAGCAGCTTAGTCCCGGGACAGGGCTCCCTGAACACTGAAGCTTTCTTT.

The chain links TRBV5-1 to TRBJ2-1; 11 bases agree with TRBD2. V shed 1 base and J 0 bases; nucleotides not matched to a gene: 6. Per the germline V gene, CDR1 is SGHRS and CDR2 is YFSETQ. This CDR3 region has 18 residues. The CDR3 loop is CASSLTSGGSSSYNEQFF. In nucleotides, the CDR3 is TGCGCCAGCAGCTTGACTAGCGGGGGCTCGAGCTCCTACAATGAGCAGTTCTTC.

The chain is built from TRBV2 and TRBJ1-2; the D is unclear. The V gene lost 2 bases and the J gene lost 2 bases, with 12 bases spanning the gap. The germline V gene has CDR1 SNHLY and CDR2 FYNNEI. The CDR3 sequence is 15 residues long. This CDR3 reads CASSEYWAVNYGYTF. The CDR3, as DNA: TGTGCCAGCAGTGAATATTGGGCCGTGAACTATGGCTACACCTTC.